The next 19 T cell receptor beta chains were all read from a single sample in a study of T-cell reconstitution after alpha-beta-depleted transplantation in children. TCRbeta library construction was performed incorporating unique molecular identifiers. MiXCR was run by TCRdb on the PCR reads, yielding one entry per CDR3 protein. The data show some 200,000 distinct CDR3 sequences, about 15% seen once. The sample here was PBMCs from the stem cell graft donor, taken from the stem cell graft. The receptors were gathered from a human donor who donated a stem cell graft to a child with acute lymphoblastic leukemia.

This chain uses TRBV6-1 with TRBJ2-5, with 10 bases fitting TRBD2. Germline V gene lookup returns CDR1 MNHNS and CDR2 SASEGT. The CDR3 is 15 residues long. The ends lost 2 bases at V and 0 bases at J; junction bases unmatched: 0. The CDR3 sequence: CASSELAGDQETQYF. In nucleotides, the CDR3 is TGTGCCAGCAGTGAACTAGCGGGAGACCAAGAGACCCAGTACTTC.

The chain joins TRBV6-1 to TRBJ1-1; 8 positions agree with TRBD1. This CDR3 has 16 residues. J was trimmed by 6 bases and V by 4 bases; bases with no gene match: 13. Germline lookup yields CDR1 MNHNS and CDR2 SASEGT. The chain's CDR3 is CASSVRDRGGRAEAFF. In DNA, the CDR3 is TGTGCCAGCAGTGTCCGAGACAGGGGCGGAAGGGCTGAAGCTTTCTTT.

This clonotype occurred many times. The CDR3 nucleotides are TGTGCCAGCAGCTTAGCTACGGCAGGGCATCAGCCCCAGCATTTT. Translated, it gives CASSLATAGHQPQHF. The chain carries TRBV7-2 and TRBJ1-5, with a tentative D call TRBD1 (5 bases). The CDR3 consists of 15 residues. V gave up 0 bases and J gave up 5 bases, with 11 bases separating them. Germline CDR1 SGHTA, CDR2 FQGNSA. Together with reference TRBV7-2 and TRBJ1-5, the CDR3 gives the full variable domain: GAGVSQSPSNKVTEKGKDVELRCDPISGHTALYWYRQSLGQGLEFLIYFQGNSAPDKSGLPSDRFSAERTGGSVSTLTIQRTQQEDSAVYLCASSLATAGHQPQHFGDGTRLSIL.

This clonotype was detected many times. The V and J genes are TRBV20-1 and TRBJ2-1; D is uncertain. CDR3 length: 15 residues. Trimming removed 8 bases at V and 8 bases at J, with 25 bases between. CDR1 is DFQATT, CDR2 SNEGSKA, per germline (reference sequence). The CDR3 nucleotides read TGCAGTTTGGGCGTCGAGGATCTCGGCGCCGATGAGCAGTTCTTC. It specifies CSLGVEDLGADEQFF.

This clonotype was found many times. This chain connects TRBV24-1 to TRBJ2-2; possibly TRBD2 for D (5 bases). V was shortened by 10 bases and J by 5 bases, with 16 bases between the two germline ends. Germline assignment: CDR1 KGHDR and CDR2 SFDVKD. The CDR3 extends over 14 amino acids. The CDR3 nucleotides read TGTGCCACGAGGGCCGACGGAGTAACCGGGGAGCTGTTTTTT. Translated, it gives CATRADGVTGELFF.

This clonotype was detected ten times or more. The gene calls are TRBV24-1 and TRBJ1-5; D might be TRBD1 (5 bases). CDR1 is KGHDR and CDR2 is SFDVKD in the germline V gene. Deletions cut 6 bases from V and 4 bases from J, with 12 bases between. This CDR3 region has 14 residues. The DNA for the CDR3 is TGTGCCACCAGTCAGGGCCTCGGGAATCAGCCCCAGCATTTT. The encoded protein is CATSQGLGNQPQHF.

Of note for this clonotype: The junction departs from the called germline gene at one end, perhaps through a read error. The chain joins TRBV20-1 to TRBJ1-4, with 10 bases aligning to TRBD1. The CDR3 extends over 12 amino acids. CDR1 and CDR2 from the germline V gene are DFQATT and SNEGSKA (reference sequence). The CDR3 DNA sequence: TGCAGTGTGCGGGACAGGGGCGAAAAACTGTTTTTC. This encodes CSVRDRGEKLFF.

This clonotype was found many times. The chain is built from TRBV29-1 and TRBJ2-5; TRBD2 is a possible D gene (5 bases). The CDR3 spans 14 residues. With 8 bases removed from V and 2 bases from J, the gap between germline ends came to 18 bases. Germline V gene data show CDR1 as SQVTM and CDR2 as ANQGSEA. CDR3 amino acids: CSPGLVGIQETQYF. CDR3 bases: TGCAGCCCGGGATTGGTCGGGATACAAGAGACCCAGTACTTC.

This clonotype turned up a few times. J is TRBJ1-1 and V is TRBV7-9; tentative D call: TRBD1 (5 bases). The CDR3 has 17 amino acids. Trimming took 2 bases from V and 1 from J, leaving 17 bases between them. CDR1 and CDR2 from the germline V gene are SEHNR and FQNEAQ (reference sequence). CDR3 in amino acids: CASSLREQGISNTEAFF. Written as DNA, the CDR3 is TGTGCCAGCAGCTTAAGAGAGCAGGGAATTTCGAACACTGAAGCTTTCTTT. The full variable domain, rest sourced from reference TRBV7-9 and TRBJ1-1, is DTGVSQNPRHKITKRGQNVTFRCDPISEHNRLYWYRQTLGQGPEFLTYFQNEAQLEKSRLLSDRFSAERPKGSFSTLEIQRTEQGDSAMYLCASSLREQGISNTEAFFGQGTRLTVV.

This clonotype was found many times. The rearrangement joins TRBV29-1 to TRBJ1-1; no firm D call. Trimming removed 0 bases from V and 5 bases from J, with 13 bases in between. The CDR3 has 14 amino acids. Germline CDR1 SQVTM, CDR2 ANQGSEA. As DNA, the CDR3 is TGCAGCGTTGAAGACACAGTGCTGCATACTGAAGCTTTCTTT. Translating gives CSVEDTVLHTEAFF.

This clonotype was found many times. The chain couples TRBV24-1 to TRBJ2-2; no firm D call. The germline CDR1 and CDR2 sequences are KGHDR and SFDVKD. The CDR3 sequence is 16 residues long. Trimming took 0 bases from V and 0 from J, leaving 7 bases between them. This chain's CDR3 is CATSDLPSANTGELFF. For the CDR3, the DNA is TGTGCCACCAGTGATTTGCCAAGCGCGAACACCGGGGAGCTGTTTTTT.

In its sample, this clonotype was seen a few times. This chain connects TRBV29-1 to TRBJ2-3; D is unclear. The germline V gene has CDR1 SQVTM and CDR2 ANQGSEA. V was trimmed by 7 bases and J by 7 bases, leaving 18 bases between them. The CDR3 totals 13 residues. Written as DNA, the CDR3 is TGCAGCGCCTTAGAAGATATTTCGAATACGCAGTATTTT. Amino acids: CSALEDISNTQYF.

The CDR3 nucleotides read TGCGCCAGCAGATCTGGACTAGCGGGTCGTAATGAGCAGTTCTTC. Translation: CASRSGLAGRNEQFF. This chain joins TRBV5-1 and TRBJ2-1; TRBD2 aligns across 11 bases. This CDR3 is 15 amino acids long. J gave up 7 bases and V 5 bases, and 8 bases lay outside the gene matches. Germline lookup yields CDR1 SGHRS and CDR2 YFSETQ.

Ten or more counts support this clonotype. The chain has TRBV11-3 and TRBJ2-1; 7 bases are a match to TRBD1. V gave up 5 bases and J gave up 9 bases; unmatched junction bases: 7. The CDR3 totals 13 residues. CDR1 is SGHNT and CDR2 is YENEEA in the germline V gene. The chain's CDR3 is CASSTTGTTEQFF. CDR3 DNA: TGTGCCAGCAGCACGACAGGGACCACTGAGCAGTTCTTC.

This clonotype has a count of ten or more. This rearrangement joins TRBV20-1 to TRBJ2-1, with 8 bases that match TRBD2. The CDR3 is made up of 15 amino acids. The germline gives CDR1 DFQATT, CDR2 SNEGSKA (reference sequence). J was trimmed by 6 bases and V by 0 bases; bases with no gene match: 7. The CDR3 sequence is CSARDYIAGLNEQFF. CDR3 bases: TGCAGTGCTAGAGATTACATAGCGGGGCTCAATGAGCAGTTCTTC.

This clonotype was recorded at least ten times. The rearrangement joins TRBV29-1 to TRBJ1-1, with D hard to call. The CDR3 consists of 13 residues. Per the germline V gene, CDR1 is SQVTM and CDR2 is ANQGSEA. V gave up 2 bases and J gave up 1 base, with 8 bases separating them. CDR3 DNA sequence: TGCAGCGTTGAAACGGGGTGGAACACTGAAGCTTTCTTT. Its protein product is CSVETGWNTEAFF.

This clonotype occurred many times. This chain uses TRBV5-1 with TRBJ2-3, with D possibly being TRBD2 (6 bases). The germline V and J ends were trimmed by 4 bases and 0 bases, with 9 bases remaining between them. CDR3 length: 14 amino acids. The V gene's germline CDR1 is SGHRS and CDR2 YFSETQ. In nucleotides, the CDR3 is TGCGCCAGCAGCCCAGGGACTAGCACAGATACGCAGTATTTT. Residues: CASSPGTSTDTQYF.

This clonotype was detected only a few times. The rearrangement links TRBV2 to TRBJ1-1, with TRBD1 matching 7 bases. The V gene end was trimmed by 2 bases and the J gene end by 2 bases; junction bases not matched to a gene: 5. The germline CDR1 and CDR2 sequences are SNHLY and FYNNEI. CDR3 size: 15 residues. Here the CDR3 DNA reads TGTGCCAGCAGTGAAAGGGGGGACAGTAACACTGAAGCTTTCTTT. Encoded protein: CASSERGDSNTEAFF.

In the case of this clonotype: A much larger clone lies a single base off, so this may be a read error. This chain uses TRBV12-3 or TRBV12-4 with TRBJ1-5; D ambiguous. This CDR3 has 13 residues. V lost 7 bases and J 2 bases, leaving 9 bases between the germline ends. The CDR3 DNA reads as TGTGCCAGCAATATTACAGGCAATCAGCCCCAGCATTTT. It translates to CASNITGNQPQHF.